Listed below are T cell receptor beta chains from one sample, sequenced in a study of tissue T cells after allogeneic stem cell transplantation. TCRdb's copy holds only in-frame clones and misses some; the assay was immunoSEQ multiplex PCR. This sample yields roughly 6,000 clones, of which under 75% are seen a single time; approximately 14% belongs to the top ten. Here the sequenced sample was duodenum tissue, taken at autopsy. The source is a woman between 18 and 55 years old with breast cancer. CDR3s include the opening cysteine and the closing phenylalanine or tryptophan. A D gene is named only where the DNA matches it firmly. Size values are once, few and many counts, or a class for expanded clones, and some rows have none.

clone size	D gene	J gene	V gene	CDR3 DNA	CDR3 protein
.	TRBD2	TRBJ2-1	TRBV7-6	TGTGCCAGCAGCCCCCACCAGGGACTAGCGGGAGCGAGCGATGAGCAGTTCTTC	CASSPHQGLAGASDEQFF
.	TRBD2	TRBJ2-1	TRBV28	TGTGCCAGTACCCTGTCAAATGAGCGGGAGTACATGAGAGAGTTCTTC	CASTLSNEREYMREFF
.	TRBD2	TRBJ2-1	TRBV13	TGTGCCAGCAGCTTAAGAACGGGAGGGCCGTTGTTGGACGAGCAGTTCTTC	CASSLRTGGPLLDEQFF
.	.	TRBJ2-3	TRBV4-3	TGCGCCAGCAGCCAGGAGGTCGCGCGAGGCACAGATACGCAGTATTTT	CASSQEVARGTDTQYF
.	TRBD2	TRBJ2-7	TRBV7-2	TGTGCCAGCAGCTTAGGGCTAGCGGTCGACGAGCAGTACTTC	CASSLGLAVDEQYF
.	.	TRBJ1-2	TRBV4-3	TGCGCCAGCAGCCAAGGACCGGGAGCCTATGGCTACACCTTC	CASSQGPGAYGYTF
few	TRBD2	TRBJ2-2	TRBV28	TGTGCCAGCAGTTTAGCGGGAGTTCCAACCGGGGAGCTGTTTTTT	CASSLAGVPTGELFF
once	TRBD1	TRBJ2-5	TRBV28	TGTGCCAGCAGCAAGGACAGGAAAGAGACCCAGTACTTC	CASSKDRKETQYF
.	TRBD2	TRBJ2-7	TRBV27	TGTGCCAGCAGTTTATCGGGCCCGGGACTAGCGGGGGAGCAGTACTTC	CASSLSGPGLAGEQYF
.	.	TRBJ1-1	TRBV14	TGTGCCAGCAGCCAATTAACCTCAGGGGTTGGGGAAGCTTTCTTT	CASSQLTSGVGEAFF
.	.	TRBJ1-6	TRBV6-5	TGTGCCAGCAGTAAACAGTATAATTCACCCCTCCACTTT	CASSKQYNSPLHF
few	.	TRBJ2-7	TRBV7-9	TGTGCCAGCAGCCCCCGAGGGGGATCAAGGTTAGGGACCTACGAGCAGTACTTC	CASSPRGGSRLGTYEQYF
.	.	TRBJ2-1	TRBV28	TGTGCCAGCAGTAAAGCGGATCACAATGAGCAGTTCTTC	CASSKADHNEQFF
.	.	TRBJ2-6	TRBV18	TGTGCCAGCTCACCATGGGTTATCGGTGAAGGCTCTGGGGCCAACGTCCTGACTTTC	CASSPWVIGEGSGANVLTF
.	.	TRBJ2-3	TRBV5-1	TGCGCCAGCACCACCGAACCGGAGGCGGTTAGCACAGATACGCAGTATTTT	CASTTEPEAVSTDTQYF
.	.	TRBJ1-2	TRBV6-5	TGTGCCAGCATGTACAGGGAAGGAGGCTATGGCTACACCTTC	CASMYREGGYGYTF
.	.	TRBJ1-2	TRBV2	TGTGCCAGCAGTGGGGGGGCCTATGGCTACACCTTC	CASSGGAYGYTF
.	TRBD1	TRBJ2-5	TRBV28	TGTGCCAGCAGTCCCTCGACAGGGGCTAGGGAGACCCAGTACTTC	CASSPSTGARETQYF
few	TRBD1	TRBJ2-5	TRBV11-3	TGTGCCAGCAGCACCCGACAGGGGGGTATGGAGACCCAGTACTTC	CASSTRQGGMETQYF
once	.	TRBJ2-1	TRBV3-1/TRBV3-2	TGTGCCAGCAGCCCAGGGGTGGGGTCCTACAATGAGCAGTTCTTC	CASSPGVGSYNEQFF
.	.	TRBJ1-4	TRBV5-5	TGTGCCAGCAGCGGGGTGGGTCGTTTTAATGAAAAACTGTTTTTT	CASSGVGRFNEKLFF
once	.	TRBJ2-6	TRBV5-1	TGCGCCAGCAGCTTAGGAGGGACCGGGGCCAACGTCCTGACTTTC	CASSLGGTGANVLTF
.	.	TRBJ2-7	TRBV6-5	TGTGCCAGCGGAGGGGAGGGGGCAACGCAGTACTTC	CASGGEGATQYF
.	.	TRBJ2-6	TRBV7-9	TGTGCCAGCCCTAGGGGGATTGGTGCCAACGTCCTGACTTTC	CASPRGIGANVLTF
.	.	TRBJ2-2	TRBV5-4	TGTGCCAGCAGCAAAGACAGGTTCATTACCGGGGAGCTGTTTTTT	CASSKDRFITGELFF
.	TRBD2	TRBJ2-1	TRBV4-3	TGCGCCAGCAGCCAAGATGCGGCTAGCGGGTTTTACAATGAGCAGTTCTTC	CASSQDAASGFYNEQFF
.	.	TRBJ2-7	TRBV6-1	TGTGCCAGCAGTGTTACTGCCATCGACAGGATTCTTCCCTACGAGCAGTACTTC	CASSVTAIDRILPYEQYF
.	.	TRBJ2-2	TRBV30	TGTGCCTGGAGTGGGGGGGCGTCCACCGGGGAGCTGTTTTTT	CAWSGGASTGELFF
few	TRBD2	TRBJ2-3	TRBV19	TGTGCCAGTAGGGTGGCGGGGGCAGATACGCAGTATTTT	CASRVAGADTQYF
few	TRBD1	TRBJ2-7	TRBV9	TGTGCCAGCAGCAGCGAACAGGGGAGCAGCGAGCAGTACTTC	CASSSEQGSSEQYF
.	TRBD2	TRBJ2-5	TRBV2	TGTGCCAGCAAGCGGGAGAGGGACCAAGAGACCCAGTACTTC	CASKRERDQETQYF
once	.	TRBJ2-7	TRBV6-6	TGTGCCAGCAGCCTAAAGTACGAGCAGTACTTC	CASSLKYEQYF
.	TRBD2	TRBJ2-1	TRBV7-3	TGTGCCAGCAGCTCGTACCATGGGGCTAGCGGGAGTAGTGAGCAGTTCTTC	CASSSYHGASGSSEQFF
.	.	TRBJ1-1	TRBV3-1/TRBV3-2	TGTGCCAGCAGCCAAGGCGGGGCTGAAGCTTTCTTT	CASSQGGAEAFF
few	TRBD1	TRBJ2-2	TRBV5-5	TGTGCCAGCAGCTGGACAGGTACCGCGAACACCGGGGAGCTGTTTTTT	CASSWTGTANTGELFF
.	.	TRBJ1-5	TRBV9	TGTGCCAGCAGCGCCACGGAGAATCAGCCCCAGCATTTT	CASSATENQPQHF
.	.	TRBJ1-4	TRBV9	TGTGCCAGCAGCGCTCACGCGGAGGATGAAAAACTGTTTTTT	CASSAHAEDEKLFF
.	TRBD1	TRBJ2-4	TRBV6-5	TGTGCCAGCAGTTCACAGGGGAGAGACATTCAGTACTTC	CASSSQGRDIQYF
.	.	TRBJ2-2	TRBV5-1	TGCGCCAGCAGCTTGGGTCGAGGGTCATCGGGGGAGCTGTTTTTT	CASSLGRGSSGELFF
once	.	TRBJ1-1	TRBV5-6	TGTGCCAGCAGCTTGGCGGGACACCCGAACACTGAAGCTTTCTTT	CASSLAGHPNTEAFF
.	.	TRBJ2-1	TRBV28	TGTGCCAGCAGTTTATGGACAGGGCGGGAGTTCTACAATGAGCAGTTCTTC	CASSLWTGREFYNEQFF
once	.	TRBJ1-4	TRBV7-2	TGTGCCAGCCAGGAGTCACAGAATAATGAAAAACTGTTTTTT	CASQESQNNEKLFF
.	TRBD2	TRBJ2-7	TRBV4-3	TGCGCCAGCAGCCAAGAGCCAGCGGGGAGCGTATACGAGCAGTACTTC	CASSQEPAGSVYEQYF
.	.	TRBJ1-5	TRBV19	TGTGCCAGTATGGCGACAGACCATAGCAATCAGCCCCAGCATTTT	CASMATDHSNQPQHF
.	TRBD2	TRBJ2-5	TRBV3-1/TRBV3-2	TGTGCCAGCAGCCTCAATAGCGGGGAAGAGACCCAGTACTTC	CASSLNSGEETQYF
.	.	TRBJ1-4	TRBV3-1/TRBV3-2	TGTGCCAGCAGCCAAGGAGGGGCGGATTGGTCCGCAACTAATGAAAAACTGTTTTTT	CASSQGGADWSATNEKLFF
.	TRBD1	TRBJ1-4	TRBV7-2	TGTGCCAGCAGCTTGGTGGGGACAGAACTGTTTTTT	CASSLVGTELFF
.	TRBD1	TRBJ1-1	TRBV7-3	TGTGCCAGCAGCGGACCGGGACAGGGGGGCACTGAAGCTTTCTTT	CASSGPGQGGTEAFF
.	TRBD1	TRBJ2-5	TRBV7-2	TGTGCCACCCACGTCGGGACAGCTAATCAAGAGACCCAGTACTTC	CATHVGTANQETQYF
.	TRBD1	TRBJ2-5	TRBV7-8	TGTGCCAGCAGCCAGGACAGGGGAGAGACCCAGTACTTC	CASSQDRGETQYF
.	.	TRBJ2-3	TRBV5-1	TGCGCCAGCACTTCCGGGACCGGGGAGAGCCCCACAGATACGCAGTATTTT	CASTSGTGESPTDTQYF
.	.	TRBJ1-1	TRBV19	TGTGCCAGTAGTGGGCCGCAATACTCGAACACTGAAGCTTTCTTT	CASSGPQYSNTEAFF
large	.	TRBJ1-2	TRBV27	TGTGCCAGCAGCTCCCCTTTTGGTCAGAGGGGAGGCTACACCTTC	CASSSPFGQRGGYTF
medium-sized	TRBD1	TRBJ1-1	TRBV7-2	TGTGCCAGCAGCTTAGGGGACAGAAAGAACACTGAAGCTTTCTTT	CASSLGDRKNTEAFF
.	TRBD1	TRBJ2-7	TRBV28	TGTGCCAGCAGTTCTCAGGGGGCAGGCTACGAGCAGTACTTC	CASSSQGAGYEQYF
.	.	TRBJ2-1	TRBV6-6	TGTGCCAGCAGAGGCGGGACAGCTTACAATGAGCAGTTCTTC	CASRGGTAYNEQFF
.	TRBD1	TRBJ1-6	TRBV2	TGTGCCAGCCTCGGTGAGGGACAGGGACGAACCCTCCACTTT	CASLGEGQGRTLHF
once	.	TRBJ1-1	TRBV9	TGTGCCAGCAGCCCCCACGGCAGTCTTTACACTGAAGCTTTCTTT	CASSPHGSLYTEAFF
.	.	TRBJ1-2	TRBV7-9	TGTGCCAGCAGCTTAACAACTGGCAGAAACTATGGCTACACCTTC	CASSLTTGRNYGYTF